The TCR beta chain described here comes from a study of blood T cell repertoires in COVID-19. From germline, CDR1 is MGHRA and CDR2 YSYEKL. The germline V and J ends were trimmed by 4 bases and 2 bases, with 12 bases remaining between them. The CDR3 runs to 14 residues. The data were produced by immunoSEQ multiplex PCR, yet TCRdb's version contains in-frame clones alone and is incomplete. The sample consists of some 36,000 clones, roughly 90% of them appearing once. The receptor comes from a man aged 55 to 70 with active or convalescent COVID-19. The chain is built from TRBV4-1 and TRBJ2-7; maybe TRBD1 (6 bases). The sample consisted of peripheral blood. The CDR3 sequence: CASSRRQDTYEQYF. CDR3 DNA sequence: TGCGCCAGCAGCCGTCGACAGGACACCTACGAGCAGTACTTC.